This T cell receptor (beta chain) stems from a study of blood T cell repertoires in COVID-19. Study-wide context: Samples of COVID-19 (acute and convalescent) were obtained from the United States, Italy and Spain. The analysed material was cDNA or gDNA that came from T cells, B-cell-depleted T cells, or PBMCs.

The CDR3 length is 16 residues. V dropped 5 bases and J dropped 7; count of bases not matched to a gene: 10. CDR1 and CDR2 (germline): SGHAT, FQNNGV. In the authors' methods: The assay estimated nucleated cells by amplifying reference gene primers. Some clones are missing from TCRdb's copy, which holds only in-frame ones; the method was immunoSEQ multiplex PCR. Clone size and V and J calls were adopted from that table, with D and trimming inferred from the DNA. The repertoire holds about 130,000 clones, with about 89% as singletons. Seattle's enrolled individuals joined amid active infection and were then monitored longitudinally.

This receptor was obtained from a woman between 70 and 85 years old with COVID-19, enrolled during active disease. J is TRBJ2-4 and V is TRBV11-2, with 11 nucleotides matching TRBD2. Sequenced input: peripheral blood. The CDR3 loop is CASSVSSGGHGNIQYF. CDR3 coding DNA: TGTGCCAGCAGCGTATCTAGCGGGGGGCATGGGAACATTCAGTACTTC.